The rows below give T cell receptor beta chains drawn from one sample of a study of T cell changes during pregnancy in multiple sclerosis. Method: immunoSEQ multiplex PCR; TCRdb's copy keeps in-frame clones and lacks some. The sample includes 100,000 or so clones, approximately 89% of them seen just once. Sequences were derived from peripheral blood, sampled after pregnancy. Receptors originate from a female donor with multiple sclerosis, enrolled in a pregnancy study. The CDR3 runs from the conserved cysteine through the conserved F or W. The order of the fields is clone size, V gene, D gene, J gene, CDR3 protein, CDR3 DNA. D genes are given only for firm matches. Only part of the rows carry a size: once, few, many, or a class if the clone is expanded.

size: .
V: TRBV4-1
D: TRBD1
J: TRBJ2-7
CDR3: CASSQWTGVDEQYF
DNA: TGCGCCAGCAGCCAATGGACAGGGGTCGACGAGCAGTACTTC

size: .
V: TRBV4-1
D: .
J: TRBJ1-5
CDR3: CASSQGPVNQPQHF
DNA: TGCGCCAGCAGCCAAGGTCCCGTAAATCAGCCCCAGCATTTT

size: few
V: TRBV7-3
D: .
J: TRBJ1-2
CDR3: CASSDNRVHGYTF
DNA: TGTGCCAGCAGCGACAACAGGGTTCATGGCTACACCTTC

size: .
V: TRBV5-8
D: TRBD1
J: TRBJ2-6
CDR3: CASSELPGQESSGANVLTF
DNA: TGTGCCAGCAGCGAGTTACCGGGACAGGAAAGCTCTGGGGCCAACGTCCTGACTTTC

size: .
V: TRBV6-1
D: .
J: TRBJ1-1
CDR3: CASRTPEAFF
DNA: TGTGCCAGTAGGACACCTGAAGCTTTCTTT

size: .
V: TRBV6-6
D: TRBD1
J: TRBJ1-5
CDR3: CASREDRGNQPQHF
DNA: TGTGCCAGCAGAGAGGACAGGGGCAATCAGCCCCAGCATTTT

size: .
V: TRBV7-8
D: .
J: TRBJ2-7
CDR3: CASSVNYEQYF
DNA: TGTGCCAGCAGCGTCAACTACGAGCAGTACTTC

size: .
V: TRBV11-1
D: .
J: TRBJ2-5
CDR3: CASSSVGANVWETQYF
DNA: TGTGCCAGCAGCTCGGTAGGGGCCAATGTCTGGGAGACCCAGTACTTC

size: .
V: TRBV19
D: TRBD1
J: TRBJ1-4
CDR3: CASSDSGTAYEKLFF
DNA: TGTGCCAGTAGTGACTCGGGGACAGCTTACGAAAAACTGTTTTTT

size: .
V: TRBV6-5
D: .
J: TRBJ2-3
CDR3: CASSYRRDSTDTQYF
DNA: TGTGCCAGCAGTTACCGCCGGGACTCCACAGATACGCAGTATTTT

size: .
V: TRBV29-1
D: TRBD1
J: TRBJ1-2
CDR3: CSVGGTGVGYTF
DNA: TGCAGCGTTGGGGGGACAGGGGTGGGCTACACCTTC

size: .
V: TRBV9
D: TRBD1
J: TRBJ2-7
CDR3: CASSVLVDRDEEQYF
DNA: TGTGCCAGCAGCGTACTCGTGGACAGGGATGAAGAGCAGTACTTC

size: .
V: TRBV19
D: TRBD1
J: TRBJ2-2
CDR3: CASSMSPGGRKANTGELFF
DNA: TGTGCCAGTAGTATGAGCCCAGGGGGCCGTAAAGCGAACACCGGGGAGCTGTTTTTT

size: .
V: TRBV7-2
D: .
J: TRBJ2-2
CDR3: CASSPTGVNTGELFF
DNA: TGTGCCAGCAGCCCCACGGGGGTGAACACCGGGGAGCTGTTTTTT

size: .
V: TRBV11-2
D: .
J: TRBJ1-1
CDR3: CASSLDPYRVAEAFF
DNA: TGTGCCAGCAGCTTAGACCCGTACAGGGTCGCTGAAGCTTTCTTT

size: .
V: TRBV7-2
D: .
J: TRBJ1-5
CDR3: CASSLDPLANQPQHF
DNA: TGTGCCAGCAGCTTAGACCCCCTAGCCAATCAGCCCCAGCATTTT

size: .
V: TRBV25-1
D: .
J: TRBJ1-4
CDR3: CASSELGPGEKLFF
DNA: TGTGCCAGCAGTGAATTGGGCCCAGGTGAAAAACTGTTTTTT

size: .
V: TRBV7-3
D: .
J: TRBJ2-2
CDR3: CASSPKARPNTGELFF
DNA: TGTGCCAGCAGCCCCAAGGCGCGGCCGAACACCGGGGAGCTGTTTTTT

size: .
V: TRBV11-2
D: TRBD2
J: TRBJ2-1
CDR3: CASSPTSGSYNEQFF
DNA: TGTGCCAGCAGCCCCACTAGCGGTTCCTACAATGAGCAGTTCTTC

size: .
V: TRBV21-1
D: .
J: TRBJ2-1
CDR3: CASSSLTSGAVSPEQFF
DNA: TGTGCCAGCAGCAGCTTGACTAGCGGGGCCGTATCCCCCGAGCAGTTCTTC

size: .
V: TRBV27
D: TRBD1
J: TRBJ2-2
CDR3: CASSFRDRANTGELFF
DNA: TGTGCCAGCAGTTTCCGGGACAGGGCGAACACCGGGGAGCTGTTTTTT

size: .
V: TRBV5-6
D: .
J: TRBJ2-2
CDR3: CASSFQTPTELFF
DNA: TGTGCCAGCAGCTTCCAGACTCCTACGGAGCTGTTTTTT

size: .
V: TRBV5-1
D: TRBD1
J: TRBJ2-7
CDR3: CASSSAPDRGHEQYF
DNA: TGCGCCAGCAGCTCCGCGCCGGACAGGGGCCACGAGCAGTACTTC

size: .
V: TRBV30
D: TRBD1
J: TRBJ2-1
CDR3: CAWSVGQTGGEQFF
DNA: TGTGCCTGGAGTGTTGGGCAAACAGGGGGGGAGCAGTTCTTC

size: .
V: TRBV5-8
D: TRBD2
J: TRBJ2-5
CDR3: CASSLDWRGAQETQYF
DNA: TGTGCCAGCAGCTTGGACTGGCGGGGGGCCCAAGAGACCCAGTACTTC

size: .
V: TRBV5-1
D: TRBD1
J: TRBJ1-1
CDR3: CASSDPGAGTGADLFTEAFF
DNA: TGCGCCAGCAGCGATCCTGGCGCCGGGACAGGGGCTGACCTCTTCACTGAAGCTTTCTTT

size: .
V: TRBV6-5
D: TRBD2
J: TRBJ2-7
CDR3: CASRGGLAASYEQYF
DNA: TGTGCCAGCAGAGGCGGCCTAGCGGCTTCCTACGAGCAGTACTTC

size: .
V: TRBV5-1
D: .
J: TRBJ2-3
CDR3: CASSLGMQGEPTQYF
DNA: TGCGCCAGCAGCTTGGGTATGCAGGGCGAGCCCACGCAGTATTTT

size: .
V: TRBV2
D: TRBD1
J: TRBJ1-3
CDR3: CASKGQASGNTIYF
DNA: TGTGCCAGCAAGGGACAGGCCTCTGGAAACACCATATATTTT

size: .
V: TRBV5-6
D: TRBD1
J: TRBJ1-6
CDR3: CASSFTGTGNSPLHF
DNA: TGTGCCAGCAGCTTCACCGGGACAGGGAATTCACCCCTCCACTTT

size: .
V: TRBV7-9
D: TRBD2
J: TRBJ2-1
CDR3: CASSPGLANNEQFF
DNA: TGTGCCAGCAGCCCCGGACTAGCGAACAATGAGCAGTTCTTC

size: .
V: TRBV19
D: .
J: TRBJ1-1
CDR3: CASSIPRENTEAFF
DNA: TGTGCCAGTAGTATCCCCAGGGAGAACACTGAAGCTTTCTTT

size: .
V: TRBV5-4
D: TRBD2
J: TRBJ2-3
CDR3: CASSLEASGGPSTDTQYF
DNA: TGTGCCAGCAGCTTGGAAGCTAGCGGGGGACCTAGCACAGATACGCAGTATTTT

size: .
V: TRBV27
D: .
J: TRBJ1-1
CDR3: CASTSHLNTEAFF
DNA: TGTGCCAGCACCTCACACCTGAACACTGAAGCTTTCTTT

size: once
V: TRBV5-1
D: TRBD2
J: TRBJ2-1
CDR3: CASSFASGVGSYNEQFF
DNA: TGCGCCAGCAGCTTCGCTAGCGGGGTGGGGTCCTACAATGAGCAGTTCTTC

size: .
V: TRBV27
D: .
J: TRBJ2-7
CDR3: CASSLARGGYEQYF
DNA: TGTGCCAGCAGTTTAGCCCGGGGAGGCTACGAGCAGTACTTC

size: .
V: TRBV2
D: TRBD2
J: TRBJ2-3
CDR3: CASSEGLARPTDTQYF
DNA: TGTGCCAGCAGTGAAGGACTAGCGAGGCCCACAGATACGCAGTATTTT